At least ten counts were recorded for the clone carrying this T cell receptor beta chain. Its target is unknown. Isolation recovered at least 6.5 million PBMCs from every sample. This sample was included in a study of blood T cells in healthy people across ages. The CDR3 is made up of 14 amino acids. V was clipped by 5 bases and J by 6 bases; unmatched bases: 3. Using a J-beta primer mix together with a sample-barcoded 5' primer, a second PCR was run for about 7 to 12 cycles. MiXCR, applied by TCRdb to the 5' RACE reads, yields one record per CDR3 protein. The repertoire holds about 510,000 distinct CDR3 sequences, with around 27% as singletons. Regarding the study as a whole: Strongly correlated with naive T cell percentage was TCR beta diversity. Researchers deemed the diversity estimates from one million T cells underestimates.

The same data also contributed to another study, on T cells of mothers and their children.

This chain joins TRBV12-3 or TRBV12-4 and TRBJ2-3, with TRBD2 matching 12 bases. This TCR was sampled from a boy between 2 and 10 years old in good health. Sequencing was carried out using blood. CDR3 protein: CASSVTSGGDTQYF. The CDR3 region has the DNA TGTGCCAGCAGTGTCACTAGCGGGGGGGATACGCAGTATTTT.